This section outlines one TCR beta chain sequence together with its context. The antigen remains unidentified. This entry comes from a study of T cell responses to AZD1222 COVID-19 vaccine. General study points: Unmutated variant regions are reportedly targeted by nearly half of spike-specific TCRs. The peak T cell response came first, and repertoires were sampled only after it. Donors were largely white British and mainly female; clonal diversity was possibly underestimated. Vaccine-related CD4 TCRs covered spike, predominating at 160-218 and 743-854.

Here immunoSEQ multiplex PCR was the method, and the copy in TCRdb shows in-frame clones only, minus some. Of 100,000 to 150,000 clones listed, roughly 92% are singletons. Trimming took off 0 bases at V and 5 bases at J, with 9 bases between the two ends. Germline-derived CDR1 and CDR2 are SGHRS and YFSETQ. The CDR3 has 14 residues. The chain combines TRBV5-1 with TRBJ2-1, with D perhaps being TRBD1 or TRBD2 (5 bases each). The origin of this receptor is an adult in good health. The sequencing used peripheral blood, collected on day 0 of AZD1222 vaccination. CDR3 region: CASSLGGRNNEQFF. As DNA, the CDR3 is TGCGCCAGCAGCTTGGGGGGGAGAAACAATGAGCAGTTCTTC.